Following are 8 T cell receptor beta chains from one sample sequenced in a study of shared clonotypes between healthy human individuals. Generated by immunoSEQ multiplex PCR, the TCRdb table keeps only in-frame clones and is missing some. The sample lists approximately 2.4 million clones, about 94% occurring once. What was sequenced was naive CD4+ T cells sorted from blood. Regarding subset: CD45RA+ positively selected. These receptors came from a man between 18 and 29 years old in good health.

CDR3 in DNA: TGTGCCAGCACCCGAGGACAGGGCAATCAGCCCCAGCATTTT. Amino acids: CASTRGQGNQPQHF. The V gene is TRBV6-1, the J gene TRBJ1-5; 7 bases are a match to TRBD1. The J segment lost 2 bases and the V segment lost 7 bases, leaving 5 bases of the junction unmatched. The CDR3 consists of 14 residues. Germline V CDR1 and CDR2: MNHNS, SASEGT.

V usage is TRBV5-1 and J usage is TRBJ2-3, with D uncertain. Per the germline V gene, CDR1 is SGHRS and CDR2 is YFSETQ. With 4 bases removed from V and 2 bases from J, the gap between germline ends came to 11 bases. The CDR3 totals 14 residues. CDR3 sequence: CASSPPGNTDTQYF. CDR3 in DNA: TGCGCCAGCAGCCCTCCGGGCAACACAGATACGCAGTATTTT.

The chain recombines TRBV10-1 with TRBJ2-3, with 8 positions matching TRBD2. Germline-derived CDR1 and CDR2 are WNHNN and SYGVQD (reference sequence). The V and J ends lost 2 bases and 7 bases, in that order; junction bases with no gene match: 11. The CDR3 runs to 16 residues. The CDR3 protein is CASSEDATGGINTQYF. CDR3 in DNA: TGCGCCAGCAGTGAGGATGCAACGGGGGGGATAAATACGCAGTATTTT.

The V gene is TRBV4-1, the J gene TRBJ1-1, with 7 bases aligning to TRBD1. The CDR3 loop spans 16 amino acids. With V trimmed by 3 bases and J by 5 bases, 12 bases remained unmatched. Germline CDR1 reads MGHRA; CDR2 reads YSYEKL. CDR3 coding DNA: TGCGCCAGCAGCCATCAAGGAAGAGGGGGCCGTACTGAAGCTTTCTTT. It specifies CASSHQGRGGRTEAFF.

The chain employs TRBV10-3 and TRBJ2-5; D uncertain. This CDR3 is built from 14 residues. Germline assignment: CDR1 ENHRY and CDR2 SYGVKD. Trimming cost V 11 bases and J 4 bases, with 20 bases left between them. CDR3 DNA: TGTGCCGCCTCGGCTGTGGAAACCGGAGAGACCCAGTACTTC. Translation: CAASAVETGETQYF.

The rearrangement joins TRBV5-4 to TRBJ1-3, with D uncertain. Trimming removed 4 bases at V and 0 bases at J, with 8 bases between. The CDR3 runs 14 residues. CDR1 is SGHNT and CDR2 is YYREEE in the germline V gene (reference sequence). CDR3 in DNA: TGTGCCAGCAGCCTTAGCGCCTCTGGAAACACCATATATTTT. Its protein product is CASSLSASGNTIYF.

The rearrangement links TRBV19 to TRBJ1-4; D might be TRBD1 (5 bases). Germline lookup yields CDR1 LNHDA and CDR2 SQIVND (reference sequence). V was cut by 6 bases and J by 7 bases, with 21 bases left in between. The CDR3 runs to 16 residues. CDR3 protein: CASSDLGGLSGEKLFF. The CDR3 DNA reads TGTGCCAGTAGCGACCTCGGGGGACTCTCGGGTGAAAAACTGTTTTTT. The entire variable domain, with the rest obtained from reference TRBV19 and TRBJ1-4, is as follows: DGGITQSPKYLFRKEGQNVTLSCEQNLNHDAMYWYRQDPGQGLRLIYYSQIVNDFQKGDIAEGYSVSREKKESFPLTVTSAQKNPTAFYLCASSDLGGLSGEKLFFGSGTQLSVL.

V gene TRBV6-5 combines with J gene TRBJ1-2; no definite D call. This CDR3 is built from 11 residues. V lost 8 bases and J lost 4, with 8 bases in between. The germline V gene encodes CDR1 MNHEY and CDR2 SVGAGI. Here the CDR3 reads CASGRSYGYTF. The DNA for the CDR3 is TGTGCCAGCGGTCGGTCCTATGGCTACACCTTC.